This passage covers 2 T cell receptor beta chains from one sample sequenced in a study of CD8+CD57+ T cells in acquired aplastic anemia. Investigators profiled TCR beta VDJ and CDR3 from genomic DNA template. TCRdb reprocessed the reads with MiXCR, giving one entry per CDR3 protein. The sample includes approximately 95,000 distinct CDR3 sequences, less than 75% of them seen just once. Patients who underwent sequencing had shown CD8+CD57+ cell expansion by flow cytometry. The sample comprised sorted CD4+, CD8+, or CD8+CD57+ T cells (not recorded which) from PBMCs. These receptors originate from a human donor with aplastic anemia.

This clonotype was found a few times. This rearrangement joins TRBV29-1 to TRBJ2-7; D possibly uses TRBD1 or TRBD2 (6 bases each). The V gene's germline CDR1 is SQVTM and CDR2 ANQGSEA. The CDR3 is 13 residues long. V was pared by 3 bases and J by 1 base, with 10 bases between. The CDR3 sequence is CSVEGGPSYEQYF. CDR3 DNA sequence: TGCAGCGTTGAGGGGGGCCCATCCTACGAGCAGTACTTC.

V usage is TRBV7-9 and J usage is TRBJ2-5; 7 positions agree with TRBD1. The CDR3 covers 13 residues. Germline lookup yields CDR1 SEHNR and CDR2 FQNEAQ (reference sequence). The ends lost 5 bases at V and 4 bases at J; junction bases unmatched: 4. CDR3 protein: CASSSGQAETQYF. The CDR3 region has the DNA TGTGCCAGCAGCAGCGGACAGGCAGAGACCCAGTACTTC.